The 22 T cell receptor beta chains below were found in one sample sequenced in a study of blood T cell repertoires in COVID-19. Repertoires were generated with immunoSEQ multiplex PCR, while TCRdb's copy carries only in-frame clones and drops some. The sample comprises about 81,000 clones, 88% of which are singletons, and around 5% rests with the top ten. The sample consisted of peripheral blood. These receptors were obtained from a woman aged 80 or older with acute or convalescent COVID-19.

The chain couples TRBV19 to TRBJ1-1; D is undetermined. The CDR3 contains 13 residues. CDR1 and CDR2 (germline): LNHDA, SQIVND (reference sequence). Trimming pared 7 bases from V and 0 bases from J, leaving 9 bases between. The CDR3, as DNA: TGTGCCAGTATCGGGGAGGTGAACACTGAAGCTTTCTTT. It encodes CASIGEVNTEAFF.

This chain uses TRBV18 with TRBJ2-1; 9 nucleotides match TRBD2. Germline CDR1 is KGHSH and CDR2 is LQKENI. The CDR3 extends over 16 amino acids. V was clipped by 3 bases and J by 8 bases; unmatched bases: 11. CDR3 nucleotides: TGTGCCAGCTCACCCATGGGTAGCGGGAGTGGGGATGAGCAGTTCTTC. The encoded protein is CASSPMGSGSGDEQFF.

The CDR3 reads CASKGTRVTGELFF. Written as DNA, the CDR3 is TGTGCCAGTAAGGGGACTAGAGTCACCGGGGAGCTGTTTTTT. This chain links TRBV19 with TRBJ2-2, with 8 positions matching TRBD2. This CDR3 comprises 14 residues. Trimming cost V 7 bases and J 4 bases; bases outside gene matches: 5. Germline values: CDR1 LNHDA, CDR2 SQIVND (reference sequence).

The chain employs TRBV5-6 and TRBJ2-3, with D maybe TRBD1 (5 bases). The V end lost 4 bases, the J end lost 3 bases, and 15 bases lay between the germline ends. Germline V gene lookup returns CDR1 SGHDT and CDR2 YYEEEE. This CDR3 is built from 15 residues. CDR3 in DNA: TGTGCCAGCAGCCCTCCTAGGGGTCGGACAGATACGCAGTATTTT. Amino acid sequence: CASSPPRGRTDTQYF.

The chain joins TRBV11-3 to TRBJ2-1; the match to TRBD2 covers 12 bases. This CDR3 contains 17 residues. V lost 1 base, J lost 7 bases, and 8 bases stayed unmatched. CDR1 and CDR2 from the germline V gene are SGHNT and YENEEA. This CDR3 reads CASSLGVLAGGPNEQFF. The CDR3 bases are TGTGCCAGCAGCTTAGGGGTTCTAGCGGGGGGGCCAAATGAGCAGTTCTTC.

The CDR3 sequence is CASSPGVGETQYF. The CDR3 nucleotides read TGTGCCAGCAGCCCAGGGGTGGGAGAGACCCAGTACTTC. V usage is TRBV7-3 and J usage is TRBJ2-5, with D tentatively TRBD1 (6 bases). CDR1 SGHTA and CDR2 FQGTGA come from the germline V gene. The CDR3 covers 13 residues. Trimming took off 5 bases at V and 4 bases at J, with 11 bases between the two ends.

Points on this clone: At one end the junction does not follow the germline gene, possibly because of a read error. The V and J genes are TRBV3-1 (or the pseudogene TRBV3-2) and TRBJ2-1; D unclear. There are 13 residues in the CDR3. CDR1 LGHDT and CDR2 YNNKEL come from the germline V gene (reference sequence). The CDR3: CASRQDSGNEQFF. CDR3 DNA: TGTGCCAGCAGGCAAGATTCCGGCAATGAGCAGTTCTTC.

In this sample, this clone turned up once. The V call is TRBV12-3 or TRBV12-4, the J call TRBJ2-7; 10 bases agree with TRBD1. V shed 4 bases, J shed 3 bases, and the junction held 0 bases outside the gene matches. CDR3 length: 13 residues. Written as DNA, the CDR3 is TGTGCCAGCAGTTGGACAGGGGGCTACGAGCAGTACTTC. Translating it yields CASSWTGGYEQYF.

The rearrangement links TRBV19 to TRBJ2-2, with TRBD2 matching over 14 bases. V was clipped by 4 bases and J by 5 bases; unmatched bases: 9. The CDR3 runs to 18 residues. Germline-derived CDR1 and CDR2 are LNHDA and SQIVND (reference sequence). The CDR3 DNA is TGTGCCAGTAGTAAAGGGACTAGCGGGAGCTCGAGTACCGGGGAGCTGTTTTTT. Translation gives CASSKGTSGSSSTGELFF.

This sequence joins TRBV5-5 and TRBJ2-7; TRBD2 aligns across 10 bases. Looked up from germline, CDR1 is SGHKS and CDR2 is YYEKEE (reference sequence). V shed 6 bases, J shed 0 bases, and the junction held 9 bases outside the gene matches. The CDR3 runs to 16 residues. The CDR3 is CASTLTSGVYSYEQYF. The CDR3 region has the DNA TGTGCCAGCACCCTTACTAGCGGGGTCTACTCCTACGAGCAGTACTTC.

This chain joins TRBV5-6 and TRBJ1-6; D is ambiguous. The CDR3 spans 15 residues. Trimming pared 2 bases from V and 9 bases from J, leaving 15 bases between. Germline V gene sequence: CDR1 SGHDT, CDR2 YYEEEE. As DNA, the CDR3 is TGTGCCAGCAGCTTTAGGATGGGCCGTGGTTCACCCCTCCACTTT. Translation: CASSFRMGRGSPLHF.

The CDR3 DNA reads TGTGCCAGCAGCCAAGGCGGATCCGACAGCTCTGGGGCCAACGTCCTGACTTTC. Translated: CASSQGGSDSSGANVLTF. The chain has TRBV4-2 and TRBJ2-6; D possibly corresponds to TRBD1 (5 bases). The CDR3 runs 18 residues. Trimming shortened V by 1 base and J by 0 bases, and 13 bases separated the two germline ends. The V gene's germline CDR1 is LGHNA and CDR2 YNFKEQ.

This chain connects TRBV2 to TRBJ2-3, with 10 bases that match TRBD2. The germline CDR1 and CDR2 sequences are SNHLY and FYNNEI. CDR3 size: 19 residues. The ends lost 2 bases at V and 7 bases at J; junction bases unmatched: 18. The CDR3 DNA is TGTGCCAGCAGTGAAAGCAGAGTAGCGGGGGGCCCCGTTGGAAATACGCAGTATTTT. Encoded protein: CASSESRVAGGPVGNTQYF.

A remark on this clone: At one boundary the junction diverges from the germline segment, which might be a read error. The sample holds other DNA sequences that translate to the same CDR3. The V call is TRBV10-3, the J call TRBJ1-2; 9 nucleotides match TRBD1. The V gene's germline CDR1 is ENHRY and CDR2 SYGVKD. The CDR3 sequence is 18 residues long. As DNA, the CDR3 is TGCGCCATCAGTGAGTCGGTGGGGAACAGGGGGCAATACTATGGCTACACCTTC. Residues: CAISESVGNRGQYYGYTF.

The CDR3 bases are TGTGCCAGCTCACCACGGAGGGAGAACACCGGGGAGCTGTTTTTT. Translation: CASSPRRENTGELFF. This chain connects TRBV18 to TRBJ2-2, with a tentative D call TRBD2 (6 bases). The V and J ends lost 1 base and 1 base respectively, with 7 bases between them. The CDR3 runs 15 residues. CDR1 is KGHSH and CDR2 is LQKENI in the germline V gene.

The V and J genes are TRBV5-1 and TRBJ1-6; possible D gene TRBD1, 5 bases. V was clipped by 1 base and J by 7 bases, with 12 bases between them. Germline V CDR1 and CDR2: SGHRS, YFSETQ. CDR3 length: 15 amino acids. The CDR3 sequence is CASSLSGGVNSPLHF. CDR3 nucleotides: TGCGCCAGCAGCTTGTCGGGGGGTGTGAATTCACCCCTCCACTTT.

This chain connects TRBV27 to TRBJ2-7; weak D call: TRBD1 (6 bases). There are 13 residues in the CDR3. The V and J ends lost 8 bases and 0 bases respectively, with 11 bases between them. Germline CDR1 is MNHEY and CDR2 is SMNVEV (reference sequence). CDR3 sequence (DNA): TGTGCCAGCCATAGGGGGAACTCCTACGAGCAGTACTTC. This translates into CASHRGNSYEQYF.

The chain links TRBV19 to TRBJ1-2; 7 bases map to TRBD1. CDR1 and CDR2 from the germline V gene are LNHDA and SQIVND (reference sequence). This CDR3 region has 13 residues. After removal of 7 bases from V and 6 bases from J, the junction contained 8 bases not matched to a gene. CDR3 in amino acids: CASTWTGVDGYTF. Written as DNA, the CDR3 is TGTGCCAGTACCTGGACAGGAGTGGATGGCTACACCTTC.

V gene TRBV6-1 combines with J gene TRBJ1-5; 8 bases match TRBD1. Germline lookup yields CDR1 MNHNS and CDR2 SASEGT. The CDR3 totals 15 residues. The junction had 4 bases not matched to a gene; V was cut back by 2 bases and J by 4 bases. CDR3 sequence reads: CASSERDRINQPQHF. DNA for the CDR3: TGTGCCAGCAGTGAACGGGACAGGATTAATCAGCCCCAGCATTTT.

The chain recombines TRBV5-4 with TRBJ1-2; 7 bases are shared with TRBD1. Per germline, CDR1 SGHNT and CDR2 YYREEE (reference sequence). The CDR3 contains 14 residues. Trimming took 1 base from V and 5 from J; bases not matched to a gene: 5. This chain's CDR3 is CASSLPGQAYGYTF. The CDR3 bases are TGTGCCAGCAGCTTGCCCGGACAGGCATATGGCTACACCTTC.

CDR3: CAIRLAETTGELFF. CDR3 coding DNA: TGTGCCATCAGGCTAGCGGAGACCACCGGGGAGCTGTTTTTT. V is TRBV10-3 and J is TRBJ2-2; 7 bases fit TRBD2. CDR1 is ENHRY, CDR2 SYGVKD, per germline. The CDR3 covers 14 residues. The trim removed 6 bases at V and 4 bases at J, leaving 5 bases unmatched.

The chain is built from TRBV7-8 and TRBJ2-2; 11 bases align to TRBD2. Per the germline V gene, CDR1 is SGHVS and CDR2 is FQNEAQ. This CDR3 contains 18 residues. J gave up 3 bases and V 5 bases, and 11 bases lay outside the gene matches. For the CDR3, the DNA is TGTGCCAGCAGCGCAAAAGCCCAACTAGCGGGAGACACCGGGGAGCTGTTTTTT. Its translation: CASSAKAQLAGDTGELFF.